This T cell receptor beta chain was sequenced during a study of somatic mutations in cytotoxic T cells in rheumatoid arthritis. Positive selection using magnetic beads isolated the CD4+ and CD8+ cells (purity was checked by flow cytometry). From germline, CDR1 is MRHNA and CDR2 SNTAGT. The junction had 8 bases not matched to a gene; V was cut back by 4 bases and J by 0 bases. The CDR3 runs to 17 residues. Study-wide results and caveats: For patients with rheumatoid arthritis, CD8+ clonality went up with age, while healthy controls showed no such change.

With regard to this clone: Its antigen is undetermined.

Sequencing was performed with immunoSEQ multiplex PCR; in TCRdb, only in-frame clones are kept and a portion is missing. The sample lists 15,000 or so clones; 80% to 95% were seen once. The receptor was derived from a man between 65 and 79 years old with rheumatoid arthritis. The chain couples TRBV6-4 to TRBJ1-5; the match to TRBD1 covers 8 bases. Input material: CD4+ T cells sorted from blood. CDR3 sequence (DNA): TGTGCCAGCAGTGTCCAGGACAGGGATGCTAGCAATCAGCCCCAGCATTTT. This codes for CASSVQDRDASNQPQHF.